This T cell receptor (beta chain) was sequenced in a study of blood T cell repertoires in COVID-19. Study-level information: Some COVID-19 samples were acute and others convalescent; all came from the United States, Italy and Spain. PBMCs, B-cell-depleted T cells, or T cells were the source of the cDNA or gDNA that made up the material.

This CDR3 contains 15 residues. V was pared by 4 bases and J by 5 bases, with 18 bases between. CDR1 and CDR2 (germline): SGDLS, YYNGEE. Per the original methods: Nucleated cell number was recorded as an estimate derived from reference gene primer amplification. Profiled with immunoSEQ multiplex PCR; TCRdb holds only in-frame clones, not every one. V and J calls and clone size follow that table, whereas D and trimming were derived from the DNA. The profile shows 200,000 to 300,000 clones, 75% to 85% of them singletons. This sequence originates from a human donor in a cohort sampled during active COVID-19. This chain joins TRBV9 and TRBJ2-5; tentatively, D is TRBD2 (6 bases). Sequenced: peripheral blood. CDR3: CASSFRLEVGETQYF. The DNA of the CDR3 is TGTGCCAGCAGCTTTCGACTAGAAGTCGGCGAGACCCAGTACTTC.